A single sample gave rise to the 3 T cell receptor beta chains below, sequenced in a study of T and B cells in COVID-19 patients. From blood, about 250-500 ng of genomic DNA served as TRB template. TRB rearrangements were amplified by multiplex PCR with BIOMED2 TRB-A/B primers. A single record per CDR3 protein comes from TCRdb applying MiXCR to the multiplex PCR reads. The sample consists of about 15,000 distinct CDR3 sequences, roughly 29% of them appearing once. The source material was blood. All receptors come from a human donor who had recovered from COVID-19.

CDR3 coding DNA: TGTGCCAGTAGTAGGGAGGGGATCCTCCCCGGCAATCAGCCCCAGCATTTT. This encodes CASSREGILPGNQPQHF. This chain connects TRBV19 to TRBJ1-5; tentatively, D is TRBD1 (5 bases). The germline V and J ends were trimmed by 4 bases and 2 bases, with 18 bases remaining between them. Germline lookup yields CDR1 LNHDA and CDR2 SQIVND (reference sequence). The CDR3 extends over 17 amino acids.

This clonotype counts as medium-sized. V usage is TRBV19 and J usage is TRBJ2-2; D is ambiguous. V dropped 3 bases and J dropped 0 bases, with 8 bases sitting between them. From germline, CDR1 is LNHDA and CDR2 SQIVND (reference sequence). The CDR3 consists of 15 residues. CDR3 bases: TGTGCCAGTAGTATGGGCCCCTCGAACACCGGGGAGCTGTTTTTT. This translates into CASSMGPSNTGELFF.

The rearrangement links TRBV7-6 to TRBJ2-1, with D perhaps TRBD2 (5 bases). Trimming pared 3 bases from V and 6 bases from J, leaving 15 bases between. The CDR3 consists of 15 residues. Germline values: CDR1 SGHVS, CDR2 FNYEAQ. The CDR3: CASSLAPGSINEQFF. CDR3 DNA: TGTGCCAGCAGCTTGGCCCCGGGATCCATCAATGAGCAGTTCTTC.